The clone carrying this T cell receptor (beta chain) came up a few times. Its antigen is unidentified. This specimen belongs to a study of cytomegalovirus exposure and HLA in healthy donors. Study results and limitations: Differences between HLA loci emerged in a later analysis of TCR association rates, with DRB1 most and HLA-C fewest.

V was pared by 0 bases and J by 2 bases, with 14 bases between. The CDR3 sequence is 18 residues long. Germline CDR1 and CDR2: LGHNA and YNFKEQ. Vbeta (60) and Jbeta (13) primers were used in the PCR. Some clones are missing from TCRdb's copy, which holds only in-frame ones; the method was immunoSEQ multiplex PCR. Of roughly 100,000 clones listed, roughly 15% are singletons. V usage is TRBV4-2 and J usage is TRBJ2-6, with D possibly matching TRBD2 (5 bases). This receptor was obtained from a female donor in good health and CMV-seronegative. Sequencing input: PBMCs. In DNA form, the CDR3 reads TGTGCCAGCAGCCAAGATTCCCCGGGATGGGCTGGGGCCAACGTCCTGACTTTC. Protein sequence: CASSQDSPGWAGANVLTF.